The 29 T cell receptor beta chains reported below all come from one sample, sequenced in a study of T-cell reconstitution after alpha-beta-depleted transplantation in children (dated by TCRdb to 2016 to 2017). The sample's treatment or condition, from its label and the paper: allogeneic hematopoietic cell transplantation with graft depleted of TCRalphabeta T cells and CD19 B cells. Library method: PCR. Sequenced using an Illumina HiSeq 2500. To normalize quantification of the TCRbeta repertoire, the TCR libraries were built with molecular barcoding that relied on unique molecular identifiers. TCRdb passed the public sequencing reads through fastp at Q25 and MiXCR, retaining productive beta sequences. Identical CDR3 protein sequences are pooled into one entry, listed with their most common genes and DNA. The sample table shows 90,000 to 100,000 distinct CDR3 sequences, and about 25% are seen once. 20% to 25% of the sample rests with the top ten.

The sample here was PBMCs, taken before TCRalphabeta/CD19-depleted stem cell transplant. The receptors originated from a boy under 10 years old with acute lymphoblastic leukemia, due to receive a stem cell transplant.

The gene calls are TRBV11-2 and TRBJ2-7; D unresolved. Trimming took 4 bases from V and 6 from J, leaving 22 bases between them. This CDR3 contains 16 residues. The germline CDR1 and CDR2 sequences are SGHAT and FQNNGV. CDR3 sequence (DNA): TGTGCCAGCAGCTCGGACGGCCTCATTAGACCGGCCGAGCAGTACTTC. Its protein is CASSSDGLIRPAEQYF.

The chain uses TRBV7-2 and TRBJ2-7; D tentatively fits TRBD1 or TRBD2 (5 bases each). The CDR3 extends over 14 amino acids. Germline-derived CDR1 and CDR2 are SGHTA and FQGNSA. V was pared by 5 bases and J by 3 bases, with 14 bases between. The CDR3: CASSIEGRGYEQYF. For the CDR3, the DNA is TGTGCCAGCAGCATAGAGGGAAGGGGCTACGAGCAGTACTTC.

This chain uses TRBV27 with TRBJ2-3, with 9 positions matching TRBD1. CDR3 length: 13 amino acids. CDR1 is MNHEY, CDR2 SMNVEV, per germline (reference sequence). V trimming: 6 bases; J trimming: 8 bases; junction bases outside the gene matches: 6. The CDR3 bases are TGTGCCAGCAGCGGGACAGGGAAGGGTACGCAGTATTTT. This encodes CASSGTGKGTQYF.

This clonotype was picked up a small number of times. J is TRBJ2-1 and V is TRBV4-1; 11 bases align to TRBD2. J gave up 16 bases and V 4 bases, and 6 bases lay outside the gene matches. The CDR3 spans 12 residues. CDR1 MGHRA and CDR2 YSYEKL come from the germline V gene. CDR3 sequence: CASSPGTSGLFF. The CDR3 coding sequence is TGCGCCAGCAGCCCCGGGACTAGCGGTCTATTCTTC.

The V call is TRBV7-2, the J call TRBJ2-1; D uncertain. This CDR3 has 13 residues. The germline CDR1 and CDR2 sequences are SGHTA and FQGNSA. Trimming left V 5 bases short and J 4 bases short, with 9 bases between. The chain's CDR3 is CASSPESYNEQFF. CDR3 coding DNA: TGTGCCAGCAGCCCCGAATCATACAATGAGCAGTTCTTC.

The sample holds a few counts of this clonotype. CDR3 sequence reads: CSAITPRGYQETQYF. Written as DNA, the CDR3 is TGCAGTGCTATAACCCCCAGAGGGTACCAAGAGACCCAGTACTTC. This chain joins TRBV20-1 and TRBJ2-5; a possible D gene is TRBD2 (5 bases). Trimming left V 4 bases short and J 0 bases short, with 15 bases between. Germline V CDR1 and CDR2: DFQATT, SNEGSKA (reference sequence). This CDR3 contains 15 residues.

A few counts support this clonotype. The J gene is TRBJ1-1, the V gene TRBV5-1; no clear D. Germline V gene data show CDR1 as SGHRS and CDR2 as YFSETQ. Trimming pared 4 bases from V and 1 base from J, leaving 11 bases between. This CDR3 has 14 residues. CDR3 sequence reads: CASSSREGNTEAFF. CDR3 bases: TGCGCCAGCAGCAGTAGGGAGGGGAACACTGAAGCTTTCTTT.

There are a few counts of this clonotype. The CDR3 loop reads CASSQGLENYGYTF. The CDR3, as DNA: TGTGCCAGCAGCCAGGGGTTAGAGAACTATGGCTACACCTTC. This chain joins TRBV5-4 and TRBJ1-2; perhaps TRBD1 as D (6 bases). Germline values: CDR1 SGHNT, CDR2 YYREEE (reference sequence). The V gene lost 4 bases and the J gene lost 2 bases, with 12 bases spanning the gap. This CDR3 comprises 14 residues.

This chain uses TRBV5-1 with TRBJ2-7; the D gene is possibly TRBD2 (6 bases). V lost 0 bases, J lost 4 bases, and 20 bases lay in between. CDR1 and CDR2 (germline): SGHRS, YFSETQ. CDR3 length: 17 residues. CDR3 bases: TGCGCCAGCAGCTTGGCCCCGATTAGCGGAGGGAGGTACGAGCAGTACTTC. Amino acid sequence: CASSLAPISGGRYEQYF.

CDR3 amino acids: CASSPPNSLADYNEQFF. DNA of the CDR3: TGTGCCAGCTCACCACCTAATTCGCTAGCGGATTACAATGAGCAGTTCTTC. The V and J genes are TRBV18 and TRBJ2-1, with TRBD2 matching over 7 bases. The length of the CDR3 is 17 residues. V was clipped by 0 bases and J by 4 bases; unmatched bases: 9. Germline CDR1 and CDR2: KGHSH and LQKENI.

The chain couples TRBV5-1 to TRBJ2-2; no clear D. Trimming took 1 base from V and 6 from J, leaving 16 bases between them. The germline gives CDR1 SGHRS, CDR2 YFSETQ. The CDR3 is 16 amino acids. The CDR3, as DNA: TGCGCCAGCAGCTTGCGCCCAGACCAACGGGCCGGGGAGCTGTTTTTT. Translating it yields CASSLRPDQRAGELFF.

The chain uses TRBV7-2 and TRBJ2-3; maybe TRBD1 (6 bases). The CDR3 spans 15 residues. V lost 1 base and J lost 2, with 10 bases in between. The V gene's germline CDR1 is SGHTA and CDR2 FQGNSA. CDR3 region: CASSLVGHPTDTQYF. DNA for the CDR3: TGTGCCAGCAGCTTAGTGGGACACCCCACAGATACGCAGTATTTT.

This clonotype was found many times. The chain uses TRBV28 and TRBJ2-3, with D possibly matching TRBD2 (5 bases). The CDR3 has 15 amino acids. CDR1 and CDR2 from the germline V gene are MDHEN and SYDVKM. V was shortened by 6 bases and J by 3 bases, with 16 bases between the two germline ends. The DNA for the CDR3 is TGTGCCAGCAGCCCACCCGACGGGATAACAGATACGCAGTATTTT. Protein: CASSPPDGITDTQYF.

This CDR3 reads CASSLAGQDYGYTF. In nucleotides, the CDR3 is TGCGCCAGCAGCTTGGCAGGGCAGGACTATGGCTACACCTTC. The chain employs TRBV5-1 and TRBJ1-2; tentatively, D is TRBD1 (5 bases). The germline V gene encodes CDR1 SGHRS and CDR2 YFSETQ. The V and J ends lost 0 bases and 3 bases respectively, with 9 bases between them. This CDR3 has 14 amino acids.

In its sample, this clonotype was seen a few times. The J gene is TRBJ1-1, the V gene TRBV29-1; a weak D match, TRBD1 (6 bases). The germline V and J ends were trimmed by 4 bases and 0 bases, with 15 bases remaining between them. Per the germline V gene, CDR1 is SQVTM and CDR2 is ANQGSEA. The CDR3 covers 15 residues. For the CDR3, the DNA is TGCAGCGTTGGGAGCGGGGGGCGAATGAACACTGAAGCTTTCTTT. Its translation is CSVGSGGRMNTEAFF.

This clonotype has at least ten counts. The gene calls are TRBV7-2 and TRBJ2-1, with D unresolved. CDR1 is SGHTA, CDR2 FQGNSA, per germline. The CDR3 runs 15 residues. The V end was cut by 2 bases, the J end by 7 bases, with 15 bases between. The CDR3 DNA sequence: TGTGCCAGCAGCTTACAAGGCCACGGCTATAATGAGCAGTTCTTC. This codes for CASSLQGHGYNEQFF.

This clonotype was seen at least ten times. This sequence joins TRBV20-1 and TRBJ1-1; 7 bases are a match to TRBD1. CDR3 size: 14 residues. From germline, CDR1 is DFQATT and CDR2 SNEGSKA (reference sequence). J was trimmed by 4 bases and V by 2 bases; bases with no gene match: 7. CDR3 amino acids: CSARFYAGGTEAFF. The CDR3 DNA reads TGCAGTGCTAGATTTTATGCAGGGGGCACTGAAGCTTTCTTT.

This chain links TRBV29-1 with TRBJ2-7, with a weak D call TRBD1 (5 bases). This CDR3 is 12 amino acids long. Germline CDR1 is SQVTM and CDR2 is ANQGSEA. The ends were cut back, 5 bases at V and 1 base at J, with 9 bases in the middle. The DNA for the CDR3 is TGCAGCGTTACAAGGGGATCCTACGAGCAGTACTTC. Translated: CSVTRGSYEQYF.

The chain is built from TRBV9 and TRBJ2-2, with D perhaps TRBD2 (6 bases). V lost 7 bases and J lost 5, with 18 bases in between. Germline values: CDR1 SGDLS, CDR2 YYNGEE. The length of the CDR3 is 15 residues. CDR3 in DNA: TGTGCCAGCGGGACCGTAGCGGAGTCTACCGGGGAGCTGTTTTTT. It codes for CASGTVAESTGELFF.

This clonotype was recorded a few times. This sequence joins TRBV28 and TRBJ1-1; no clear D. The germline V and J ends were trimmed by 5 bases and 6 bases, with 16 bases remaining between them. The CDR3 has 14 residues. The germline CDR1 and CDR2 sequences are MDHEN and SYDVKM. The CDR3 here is CASSKVYGVAEAFF. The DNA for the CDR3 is TGTGCCAGCAGTAAGGTCTACGGGGTGGCTGAAGCTTTCTTT.

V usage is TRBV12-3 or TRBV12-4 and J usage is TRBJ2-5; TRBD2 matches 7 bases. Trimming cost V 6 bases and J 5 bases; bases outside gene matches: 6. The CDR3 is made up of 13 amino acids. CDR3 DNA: TGTGCCAGCAGGCCAGTGGGGGGGGAGACCCAGTACTTC. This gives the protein CASRPVGGETQYF.

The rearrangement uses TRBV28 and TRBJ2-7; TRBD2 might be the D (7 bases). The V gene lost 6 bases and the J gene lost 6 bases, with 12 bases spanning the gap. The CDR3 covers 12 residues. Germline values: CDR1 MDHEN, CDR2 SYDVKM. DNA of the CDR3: TGTGCCAGCAGAGGGGGGGGTGGCGAGCAGTACTTC. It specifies CASRGGGGEQYF. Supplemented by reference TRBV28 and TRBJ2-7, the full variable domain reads DVKVTQSSRYLVKRTGEKVFLECVQDMDHENMFWYRQDPGLGLRLIYFSYDVKMKEKGDIPEGYSVSREKKERFSLILESASTNQTSMYLCASRGGGGEQYFGPGTRLTVT.

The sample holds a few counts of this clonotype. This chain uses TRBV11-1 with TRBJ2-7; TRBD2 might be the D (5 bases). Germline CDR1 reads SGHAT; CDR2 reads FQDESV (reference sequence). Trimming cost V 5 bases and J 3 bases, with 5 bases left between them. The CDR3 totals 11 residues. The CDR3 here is CASSRGYEQYF. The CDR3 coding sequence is TGTGCCAGCAGCCGGGGCTACGAGCAGTACTTC.

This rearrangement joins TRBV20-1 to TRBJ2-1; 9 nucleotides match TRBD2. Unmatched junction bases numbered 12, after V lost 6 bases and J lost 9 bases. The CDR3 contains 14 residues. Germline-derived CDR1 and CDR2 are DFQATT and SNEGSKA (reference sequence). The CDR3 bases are TGCAGTGCGCAGACTAGCGGAGGGGCCGGTGAGCAGTTCTTC. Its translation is CSAQTSGGAGEQFF.

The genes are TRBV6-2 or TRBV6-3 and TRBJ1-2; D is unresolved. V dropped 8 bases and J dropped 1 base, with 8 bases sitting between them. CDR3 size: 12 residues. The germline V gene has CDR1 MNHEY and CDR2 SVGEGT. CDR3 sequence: CASSRNNYGYTF. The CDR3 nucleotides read TGTGCCAGCTCCAGAAATAACTATGGCTACACCTTC.

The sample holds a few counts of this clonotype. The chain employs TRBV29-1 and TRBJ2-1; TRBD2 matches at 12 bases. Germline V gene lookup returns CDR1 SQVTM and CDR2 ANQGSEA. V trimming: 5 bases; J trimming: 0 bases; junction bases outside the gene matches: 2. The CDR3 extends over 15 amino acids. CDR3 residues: CSVTGLAGSYNEQFF. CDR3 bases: TGCAGCGTTACGGGACTAGCGGGCTCCTACAATGAGCAGTTCTTC.

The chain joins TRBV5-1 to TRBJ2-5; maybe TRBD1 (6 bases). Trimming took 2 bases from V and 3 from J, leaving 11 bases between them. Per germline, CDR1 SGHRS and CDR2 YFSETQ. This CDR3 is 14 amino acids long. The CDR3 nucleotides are TGCGCCAGCAGCTTCTCAGGGGTAGAAGAGACCCAGTACTTC. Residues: CASSFSGVEETQYF.

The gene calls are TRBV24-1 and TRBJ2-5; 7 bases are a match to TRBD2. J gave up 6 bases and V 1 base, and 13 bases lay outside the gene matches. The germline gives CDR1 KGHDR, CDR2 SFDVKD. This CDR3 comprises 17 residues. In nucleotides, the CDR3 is TGTGCCACCAGTGATTTACGGGCCCTAGCGGTGGGGAAGACCCAGTACTTC. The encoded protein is CATSDLRALAVGKTQYF.

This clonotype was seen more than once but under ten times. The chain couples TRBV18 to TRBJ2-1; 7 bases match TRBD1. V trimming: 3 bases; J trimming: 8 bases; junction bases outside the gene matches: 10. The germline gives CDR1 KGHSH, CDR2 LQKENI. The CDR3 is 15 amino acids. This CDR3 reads CASSPQTGLVHEQFF. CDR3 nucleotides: TGTGCCAGCTCACCCCAGACAGGGTTGGTACATGAGCAGTTCTTC.